This T cell receptor (beta chain) was sequenced in a study of Ad26.COV2.S vaccination and SARS-CoV-2 variants. Comments on this clone: Its target is unknown.

Study results and limitations: Vaccinees reportedly had broad spike-specific CD8+ and CD4+ T cell responses. Recipients of either vaccine or placebo displayed similar breadth of non-spike TCRs.

The treatment denotes: approximately 18 received Ad26.COV2.S at low or high dose, single or two shots; five or six received placebo; per-sample allocation not given. Repertoires come from day 63 after the first vaccine or placebo injection. An Ad26 vector expressing Wuhan-strain SARS-CoV-2 spike constituted the vaccine. The method was immunoSEQ multiplex PCR; TCRdb's version includes in-frame clones alone and lacks a portion of them. The sample holds a few hundred thousand clones; roughly 90% are singletons and the top ten take more than 9%. Looked up from germline, CDR1 is MRHNA and CDR2 is SNTAGT. The CDR3 is 14 residues long. V was shortened by 4 bases and J by 7 bases, with 16 bases between the two germline ends.

This TCR was sampled from a person aged 18-60 years who received the Ad26.COV2.S COVID-19 vaccine or a placebo. This sample comprised peripheral blood, obtained in a trial of Ad26.COV2.S vaccine versus placebo. The J gene is TRBJ1-1, the V gene TRBV6-4; D is perhaps TRBD1 (6 bases). The CDR3 nucleotides are TGTGCCAGCAGTGCTATCCCGGGACAAATTGAAGCTTTCTTT. Protein product: CASSAIPGQIEAFF.